Listed below are T cell receptor beta chains from one sample, sequenced in a study of blood T cells in healthy people across ages. TCRdb recomputed calls from the 5' RACE reads with MiXCR, one row per CDR3 protein. The table includes 800,000 to 900,000 distinct CDR3 sequences, less than 80% detected once. The sequencing sample was made of blood. These receptors were collected from a man younger than 40 in good health. Each CDR3 is given with its conserved first and last residue. Each record gives: V gene, J gene, D gene, CDR3 length, clone size, CDR3 protein, CDR3 DNA. The D gene is left open where the match is weak. Size is omitted from some rows. Given values are once, few, many or a class for expanded clones.

TRBV5-6	TRBJ2-5	TRBD2	15	once	CASSFSGEALGTQYF	TGTGCCAGCAGCTTTAGCGGGGAGGCACTCGGGACCCAGTACTTC
TRBV21-1	TRBJ2-3	NA	12	NA	CARGQGRDTQYF	TGTGCCAGGGGACAGGGGAGGGATACGCAGTATTTT
TRBV2	TRBJ1-1	TRBD1	13	NA	CASRWTGQAEAFF	TGTGCCAGCAGATGGACAGGGCAAGCTGAAGCTTTCTTT
TRBV24-1	TRBJ2-6	NA	17	NA	CATSDPAGSSGANVLTF	TGTGCCACCAGTGATCCCGCGGGTAGCTCTGGGGCCAACGTCCTGACTTTC
TRBV7-6	TRBJ1-4	NA	12	NA	CASSLGGEKLFF	TGTGCCAGCAGTTTGGGGGGTGAAAAACTGTTTTTT
TRBV7-3	TRBJ2-3	TRBD2	17	NA	CASSLRGLAEYTDTQYF	TGTGCCAGCAGCTTACGAGGACTAGCGGAGTATACAGATACGCAGTATTTT
TRBV27	TRBJ2-6	NA	14	NA	CASRLIGGANVLTF	TGTGCCAGCAGACTGATAGGTGGGGCCAACGTCCTGACTTTC
TRBV4-2	TRBJ2-5	TRBD1	15	NA	CASSQQQGEGETQYF	TGTGCCAGCAGCCAACAACAGGGGGAAGGCGAGACCCAGTACTTC
TRBV27	TRBJ2-5	NA	13	NA	CASSSHFLETKYF	TGTGCCAGCAGTTCCCATTTTCTGGAGACCAAGTACTTC
TRBV4-3	TRBJ1-4	NA	16	NA	CASSQVRAPANEKLFF	TGCGCCAGCAGCCAAGTGCGGGCCCCGGCTAATGAAAAACTGTTTTTT
TRBV6-5	TRBJ2-7	NA	14	NA	CASSYLEGSYEQYF	TGTGCCAGCAGTTACCTGGAGGGTTCCTACGAGCAGTACTTC
TRBV6-2/TRBV6-3	TRBJ2-1	TRBD2	15	once	CASSYYAGGPNEQFF	TGCGCCAGCAGTTACTATGCGGGGGGGCCGAATGAGCAGTTCTTC
TRBV7-3	TRBJ2-3	NA	13	NA	CASSSIPTDTQYF	TGTGCCAGCAGCAGCATACCCACAGATACGCAGTATTTT
TRBV25-1	TRBJ2-1	NA	12	NA	CASNTGYNEQFF	TGTGCCAGCAACACAGGGTACAATGAGCAGTTCTTC
TRBV20-1	TRBJ2-7	TRBD2	14	NA	CSARSGGSSYEQYF	TGCAGTGCTAGAAGCGGGGGCTCCTCCTACGAGCAGTACTTC
TRBV7-9	TRBJ2-3	NA	15	NA	CASSLGRDSTDTQYF	TGTGCCAGCAGCTTAGGCCGGGACAGCACAGATACGCAGTATTTT
TRBV2	TRBJ1-6	NA	15	NA	CASRRDISYNSPLHF	TGTGCCAGCCGACGGGACATCTCCTATAATTCACCCCTCCACTTT
TRBV11-3	TRBJ2-4	NA	16	few	CASSHEAVLAKNIQYF	TGTGCCAGCAGCCACGAGGCAGTACTAGCCAAAAACATTCAGTACTTC
TRBV9	TRBJ2-7	TRBD1	15	NA	CASSPRGTAEYEQYF	TGTGCCAGCAGCCCTCGTGGGACAGCTGAGTACGAGCAGTACTTC
TRBV2	TRBJ1-2	TRBD1	14	NA	CASNYRGRIDGYTF	TGTGCCAGCAACTACAGGGGGCGTATAGATGGCTACACCTTC
TRBV27	TRBJ1-4	NA	14	NA	CASSLRGESEKLFF	TGTGCCAGCAGTTTAAGGGGAGAGAGTGAAAAACTGTTTTTT
TRBV9	TRBJ1-2	NA	13	NA	CASSVDFNYGYTF	TGTGCCAGCAGCGTAGACTTTAACTATGGCTACACCTTC
TRBV7-2	TRBJ2-3	NA	15	NA	CASSLGGDPTDTQYF	TGTGCCAGCAGCTTAGGTGGGGATCCCACAGATACGCAGTATTTT
TRBV7-6	TRBJ2-3	NA	14	NA	CASSLGTPPDTRYF	TGTGCCAGCAGCTTAGGGACTCCACCAGATACGCGGTATTTT
TRBV20-1	TRBJ2-1	NA	12	NA	CSASKEARGQFF	TGCAGTGCTAGTAAGGAGGCAAGGGGGCAGTTCTTC
TRBV4-3	TRBJ2-7	NA	17	NA	CASSLSRDFGSYTEQYF	TGCGCCAGCAGCCTAAGCAGGGATTTCGGTTCCTACACTGAGCAGTACTTC
TRBV4-3	TRBJ2-3	NA	14	NA	CASGQEGERDTQYF	TGCGCCAGCGGCCAAGAGGGTGAGAGAGATACGCAGTATTTT
TRBV20-1	TRBJ1-5	NA	16	NA	CSARDSRGAGNQPQHF	TGCAGTGCTAGAGATAGTAGGGGCGCGGGCAATCAGCCCCAGCATTTT
TRBV29-1	TRBJ2-3	TRBD1	14	few	CSVDTGGITDTQYF	TGCAGCGTTGATACAGGGGGAATCACAGATACGCAGTATTTT
TRBV9	TRBJ2-5	NA	16	few	CASSVKRGGPQETQYF	TGTGCCAGCAGCGTCAAGCGCGGGGGCCCCCAAGAGACCCAGTACTTC
TRBV6-5	TRBJ1-2	TRBD1	16	NA	CASSRDRDLANYGYTF	TGTGCCAGCAGCCGGGACAGGGACCTAGCTAACTATGGCTACACCTTC
TRBV4-1	TRBJ2-3	TRBD1	15	NA	CASSHPGQGTDTQYF	TGCGCCAGCAGCCATCCCGGACAGGGGACAGATACGCAGTATTTT
TRBV7-9	TRBJ1-2	TRBD1	13	few	CASSIGTGNGYTF	TGTGCCAGCAGCATCGGGACAGGGAATGGCTACACCTTC
TRBV12-3/TRBV12-4	TRBJ2-7	TRBD2	15	NA	CASSFTSGGADEQYF	TGTGCCAGCAGTTTTACTAGCGGGGGGGCCGACGAGCAGTACTTC
TRBV29-1	TRBJ2-1	NA	13	few	CSVRETSYNEQFF	TGCAGCGTTCGGGAAACCTCCTACAATGAGCAGTTCTTC
TRBV27	TRBJ1-6	TRBD1	16	NA	CASSSGQVSYNSPLHF	TGTGCCAGCAGTTCCGGACAGGTTTCCTATAATTCACCCCTCCACTTT
TRBV15	TRBJ2-2	TRBD1	14	NA	CATSSTGGTGELFF	TGTGCCACCAGCAGCACAGGGGGTACCGGGGAGCTGTTTTTT
TRBV7-2	TRBJ2-1	NA	11	NA	CASSLVGLQFF	TGTGCCAGCAGCTTAGTAGGGTTACAGTTCTTC
TRBV6-2/TRBV6-3	TRBJ2-1	TRBD2	15	NA	CASSYGSGAYNEQFF	TGTGCCAGCAGTTACGGTAGCGGGGCCTACAATGAGCAGTTCTTC
TRBV3-1	TRBJ2-7	NA	14	NA	CASSQASQPYEQYF	TGTGCCAGCAGCCAAGCTAGTCAGCCCTACGAGCAGTACTTC
TRBV20-1	TRBJ2-7	NA	15	NA	CSARADQVAAREQYF	TGCAGTGCTAGAGCCGACCAGGTGGCGGCGAGGGAGCAGTACTTC
TRBV7-6	TRBJ1-4	NA	16	once	CASSSRGGSSSEKLFF	TGTGCCAGCAGCTCGCGGGGGGGATCTTCTTCTGAAAAACTGTTTTTT
TRBV12-3/TRBV12-4	TRBJ1-6	NA	14	few	CASSQRSYNSPLHF	TGTGCCAGCAGTCAACGGTCTTATAATTCACCCCTCCACTTT
TRBV9	TRBJ2-3	NA	16	NA	CASSVAARELTDTQYF	TGTGCCAGCAGCGTAGCCGCCCGTGAACTCACAGATACGCAGTATTTT
TRBV7-2	TRBJ1-2	NA	12	NA	CASSDSPYGCTF	TGTGCCAGCAGCGACTCACCCTATGGCTGCACCTTC
TRBV7-9	TRBJ2-5	TRBD1	14	NA	CASTLGDRGQTQYF	TGTGCCAGCACCTTGGGTGACAGGGGTCAGACCCAGTACTTC
TRBV6-4	TRBJ2-1	NA	13	few	CASPIQIGDEQFF	TGTGCCAGCCCTATCCAAATCGGGGATGAGCAGTTCTTC
TRBV20-1	TRBJ1-6	NA	11	few	CSAVRNSPLHF	TGCAGTGCGGTCAGGAATTCACCCCTCCACTTT
TRBV4-2	TRBJ2-3	NA	16	few	CASSQDGTTSTDTQYF	TGTGCCAGCAGCCAAGATGGGACGACTAGCACAGATACGCAGTATTTT
TRBV7-2	TRBJ2-3	NA	16	NA	CASSYFGLLPGDTQYF	TGTGCCAGCAGCTACTTTGGGCTACTCCCGGGGGACACGCAGTATTTT
TRBV3-1	TRBJ2-3	TRBD2	16	NA	CASSQDGRVSTDTQYF	TGTGCCAGCAGCCAAGACGGGAGGGTGAGTACAGATACGCAGTATTTT
TRBV7-6	TRBJ2-5	TRBD2	14	few	CASSLSGVGETQYF	TGTGCCAGCAGCCTGAGCGGGGTCGGGGAGACCCAGTACTTC
TRBV12-3/TRBV12-4	TRBJ2-5	TRBD2	14	NA	CASTQTSPKETQYF	TGTGCCAGCACCCAGACTAGCCCGAAAGAGACCCAGTACTTC
TRBV4-3	TRBJ2-1	TRBD2	13	NA	CASSQNGEGEQFF	TGCGCCAGCAGCCAAAACGGGGAGGGTGAGCAGTTCTTC
TRBV12-3/TRBV12-4	TRBJ2-4	NA	13	NA	CASSFQGLGEQYF	TGTGCCAGCAGTTTTCAGGGCTTGGGGGAGCAGTACTTC
TRBV29-1	TRBJ2-1	NA	15	NA	CSVEARGGYYNEQFF	TGCAGCGTTGAAGCTCGCGGGGGCTATTACAATGAGCAGTTCTTC
TRBV10-3	TRBJ2-1	TRBD2	13	NA	CAILAGGNNEQFF	TGTGCCATTCTAGCGGGGGGAAACAATGAGCAGTTCTTC
TRBV6-6	TRBJ2-3	NA	13	NA	CASSTASTGTQYF	TGTGCCAGCAGTACAGCAAGCACAGGTACGCAGTATTTT
TRBV5-1	TRBJ2-6	NA	16	NA	CASSRTGEAGANVLTF	TGCGCCAGCAGCCGTACAGGGGAGGCTGGGGCCAACGTCCTGACTTTC
TRBV6-1	TRBJ1-1	TRBD1	14	NA	CASRGGQTNTEAFF	TGTGCCAGCAGAGGGGGACAGACGAACACTGAAGCTTTCTTT